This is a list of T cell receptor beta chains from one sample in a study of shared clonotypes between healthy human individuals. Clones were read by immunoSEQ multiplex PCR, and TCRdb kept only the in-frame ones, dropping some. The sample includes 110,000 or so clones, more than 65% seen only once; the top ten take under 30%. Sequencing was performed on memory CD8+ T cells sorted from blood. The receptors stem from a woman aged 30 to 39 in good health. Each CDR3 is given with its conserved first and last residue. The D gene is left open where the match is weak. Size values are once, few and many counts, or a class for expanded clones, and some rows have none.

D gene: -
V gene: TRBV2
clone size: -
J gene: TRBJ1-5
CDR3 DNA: TGTGCCAGCAGTGCTAAAATCCGACAATCAACCCAGCATTTT
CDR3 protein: CASSAKIRQSTQHF

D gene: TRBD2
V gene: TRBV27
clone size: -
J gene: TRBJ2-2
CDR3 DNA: TGTGCCAGCAGGGGAATCGGGATAGTTGGCGGGAGAGGCACCGGGGAGCTGTTTTTT
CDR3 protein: CASRGIGIVGGRGTGELFF

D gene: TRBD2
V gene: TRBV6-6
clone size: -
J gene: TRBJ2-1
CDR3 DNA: TGTGCCAGCAGTTCTACGACTAGCGGGACCTACAATGAGCAGTTCTTC
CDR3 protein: CASSSTTSGTYNEQFF

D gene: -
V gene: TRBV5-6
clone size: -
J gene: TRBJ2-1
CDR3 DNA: TGTGCCAGCAGCTTGTACCTGGGGGCTTGGGATGAGCAGTTCTTC
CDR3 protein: CASSLYLGAWDEQFF

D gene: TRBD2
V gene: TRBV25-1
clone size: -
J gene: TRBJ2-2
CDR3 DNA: TGTGCCAGCAGTGTTAGGACTAGCGGGAGCTTCGGGGAGCTGTTTTTT
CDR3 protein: CASSVRTSGSFGELFF

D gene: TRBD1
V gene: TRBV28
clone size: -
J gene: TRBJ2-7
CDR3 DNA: TGTGCCAGCAGTCATCCGACAGGGACAGGGTCCTCCTACGAGCAGTACTTC
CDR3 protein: CASSHPTGTGSSYEQYF

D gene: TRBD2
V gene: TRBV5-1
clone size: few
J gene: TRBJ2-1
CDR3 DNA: TGCGCCAGCAGCTTGTCAGCGGGAGGGTCCTACAATGAGCAGTTCTTC
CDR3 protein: CASSLSAGGSYNEQFF

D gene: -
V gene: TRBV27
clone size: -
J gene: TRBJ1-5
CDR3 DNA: TGTGCCAGCAGTTTAAGTAGGTATAGCAATCAGCCCCAGCATTTT
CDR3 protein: CASSLSRYSNQPQHF

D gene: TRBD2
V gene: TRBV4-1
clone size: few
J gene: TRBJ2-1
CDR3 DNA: TGCGCCAGCAGCCAAGACTTAGCGGGGATGGTAGGCAATGAGCAGTTCTTC
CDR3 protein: CASSQDLAGMVGNEQFF

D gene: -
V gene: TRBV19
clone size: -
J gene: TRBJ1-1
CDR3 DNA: TGTGCCAGTAGTATTGGAGGGACGGGGACTGAAGCTTTCTTT
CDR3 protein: CASSIGGTGTEAFF

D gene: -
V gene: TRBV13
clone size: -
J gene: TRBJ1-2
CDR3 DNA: TGTGCCAGCAGCTTGGGTGGCAGGGTCGACTATGGCTACACCTTC
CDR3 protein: CASSLGGRVDYGYTF

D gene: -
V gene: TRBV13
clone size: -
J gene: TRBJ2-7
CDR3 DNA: TGTGCCAGCTCGCACATGGAATCTCCGAGGGAGCAGTACTTC
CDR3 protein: CASSHMESPREQYF

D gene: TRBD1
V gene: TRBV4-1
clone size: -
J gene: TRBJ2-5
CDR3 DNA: TGCGCCAGCAGCCAGTGGGGACAGGGGATCGTCGAGACCCAGTACTTC
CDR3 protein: CASSQWGQGIVETQYF

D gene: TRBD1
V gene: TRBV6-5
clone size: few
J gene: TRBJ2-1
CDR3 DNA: TGTGCCAGCAGTAGGACAGGGGAATCTTGGCATGAGCAGTTCTTC
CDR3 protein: CASSRTGESWHEQFF

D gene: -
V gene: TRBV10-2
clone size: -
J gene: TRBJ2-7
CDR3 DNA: TGCGCCAGCAGTTCGTCCGGATACGAGCAGTACTTC
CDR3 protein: CASSSSGYEQYF

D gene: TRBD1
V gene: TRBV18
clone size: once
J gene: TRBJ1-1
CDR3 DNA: TGTGCCAGCTCACCACTGTCAGGGGGCGTGAACACTGAAGCTTTCTTT
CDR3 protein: CASSPLSGGVNTEAFF

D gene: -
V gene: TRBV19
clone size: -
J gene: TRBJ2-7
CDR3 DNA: TGTGCCAGTAGTTATATTGACGAGCAGTACTTC
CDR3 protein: CASSYIDEQYF

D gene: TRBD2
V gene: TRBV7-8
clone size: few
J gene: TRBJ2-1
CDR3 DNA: TGTGCCAGCAGCACAAGACATATTACTAGCGGGGGGCACAATGAGCAGTTCTTC
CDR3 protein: CASSTRHITSGGHNEQFF

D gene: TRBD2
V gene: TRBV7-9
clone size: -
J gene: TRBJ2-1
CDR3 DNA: TGTGCCAGCAGCGGTAGCGGGAACTACAATGAGCAGTTCTTC
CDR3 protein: CASSGSGNYNEQFF

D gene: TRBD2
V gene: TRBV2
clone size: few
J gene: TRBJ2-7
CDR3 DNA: TGTGCCAGCACCACTAGCGGGAGCGCCTACGAGCAGTACTTC
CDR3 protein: CASTTSGSAYEQYF

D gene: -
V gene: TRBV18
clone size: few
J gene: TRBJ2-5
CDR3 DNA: TGTGCCAGCTCACCCTCCTCCACCAGGACTATATCAGAGACCCAGTACTTC
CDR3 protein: CASSPSSTRTISETQYF

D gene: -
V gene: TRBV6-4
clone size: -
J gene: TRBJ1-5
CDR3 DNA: TGTGCCAGCAGTGAAGCCGCGTCGGGGCATCAGCCCCAGCATTTT
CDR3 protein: CASSEAASGHQPQHF

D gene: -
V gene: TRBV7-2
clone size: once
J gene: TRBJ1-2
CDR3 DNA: TGTGCCAGCAGCCCTACCCCTCCTAACTATGGCTACACCTTC
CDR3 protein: CASSPTPPNYGYTF

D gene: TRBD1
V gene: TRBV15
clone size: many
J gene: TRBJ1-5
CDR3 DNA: TGTGCCACCAGCAGAGATCGTGGAGACAGGGGCCAGCCCCAGCATTTT
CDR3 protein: CATSRDRGDRGQPQHF

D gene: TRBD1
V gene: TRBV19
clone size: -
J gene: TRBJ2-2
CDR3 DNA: TGTGCCAGTAGTTTCGGGACAGGGGGCACCGGGGAGCTGTTTTTT
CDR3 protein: CASSFGTGGTGELFF